This is a list of T cell receptor beta chains from one sample in a study of radiation and T cells in renal cell carcinoma. TCRdb's table, derived via immunoSEQ multiplex PCR, lists solely in-frame clones and lacks some. The table has some 100,000 clones, about 79% seen once. This specimen was blood, taken from a patient whose treatment included radiotherapy and nephrectomy. These receptors all come from a man between 60 and 75 years old with renal cell carcinoma. Each CDR3 is given with its conserved first and last residue. The D gene is left open where the match is weak. Only part of the rows carry a size: once, few, many, or a class if the clone is expanded.

CASSLGAANQPQHF,TGTGCCAGCAGTCTCGGTGCGGCCAATCAGCCCCAGCATTTT,14,TRBJ1-5,-,-,TRBV27
CASSPVIPGGGQPQHF,TGTGCCAGCAGCCCAGTAATACCAGGGGGCGGGCAGCCCCAGCATTTT,16,TRBJ1-5,TRBD1,-,TRBV28
CASRLTQGVSIAGELFF,TGTGCCAGCAGATTGACACAGGGGGTTTCGATCGCCGGGGAGCTGTTTTTT,17,TRBJ2-2,TRBD1,-,TRBV7-2
CARSERDRDSYEQYF,TGTGCCAGAAGCGAACGGGACAGGGACTCCTACGAGCAGTACTTC,15,TRBJ2-7,TRBD1,-,TRBV5-3
CASSGVGLGVYEQFF,TGTGCCAGCAGTGGGGTAGGGCTCGGGGTTTATGAGCAGTTCTTC,15,TRBJ2-1,-,once,TRBV28
CASSLAYGTSAFF,TGTGCCAGCAGCTTAGCTTATGGGACGAGTGCTTTCTTT,13,TRBJ1-1,-,-,TRBV11-1
CASSQDLLPGRLAAQYF,TGCGCCAGCAGCCAAGATCTCCTCCCCGGACGTCTAGCGGCCCAGTACTTC,17,TRBJ2-5,TRBD2,-,TRBV4-3
CASSIQDSQNEKLFF,TGTGCCAGTAGTATTCAGGACAGCCAAAATGAAAAACTGTTTTTT,15,TRBJ1-4,-,-,TRBV19
CASSKGQGSYEQYF,TGTGCCAGCAGTAAGGGACAGGGATCCTACGAGCAGTACTTC,14,TRBJ2-7,TRBD1,-,TRBV27
CASSGTGGSRETQYF,TGCGCCAGCAGCGGAACAGGGGGCTCCAGGGAGACCCAGTACTTC,15,TRBJ2-5,TRBD1,-,TRBV5-1
CASSFGGSYKNIQYF,TGTGCCAGCAGTTTTGGAGGCAGTTACAAAAACATTCAGTACTTC,15,TRBJ2-4,-,-,TRBV28
CATRAAEAFF,TGTGCCACCAGAGCGGCTGAAGCTTTCTTT,10,TRBJ1-1,-,-,TRBV6-1
CASGYTDTQYF,TGTGCCAGCGGTTACACAGATACGCAGTATTTT,11,TRBJ2-3,-,-,TRBV27
CASSLGFGEQYF,TGTGCCAGCAGTTTGGGTTTTGGCGAGCAGTACTTC,12,TRBJ2-7,-,-,TRBV27
CASSVLAGAHEQFF,TGTGCCAGCAGTGTTCTAGCGGGAGCTCATGAGCAGTTCTTC,14,TRBJ2-1,TRBD2,-,TRBV2
CASSLGTGNNQPQHF,TGTGCCAGCTCACTCGGGACAGGGAACAATCAGCCCCAGCATTTT,15,TRBJ1-5,TRBD1,-,TRBV18
CASSEFVLRPQYF,TGTGCCAGCAGTGAGTTTGTCCTTAGGCCCCAGTACTTC,13,TRBJ2-5,-,-,TRBV2
CASLSWAEGYEQYF,TGTGCCAGTCTCAGCTGGGCGGAAGGCTACGAGCAGTACTTC,14,TRBJ2-7,-,-,TRBV28
CASTADYRGYSGNQPQHF,TGTGCCAGTACCGCGGACTATAGGGGGTACAGCGGCAATCAGCCCCAGCATTTT,18,TRBJ1-5,-,-,TRBV19
CAWSVPRGGEKLFF,TGTGCCTGGAGTGTACCCCGGGGAGGGGAAAAACTGTTTTTT,14,TRBJ1-4,-,-,TRBV30
CASSFGHSNQPQHF,TGTGCCAGCTCCTTTGGACATAGCAATCAGCCCCAGCATTTT,14,TRBJ1-5,-,-,TRBV5-8
CASSAGQSNTGELFF,TGTGCCAGCAGCGCGGGACAGTCGAACACCGGGGAGCTGTTTTTT,15,TRBJ2-2,-,-,TRBV11-3
CASSEGSEIRPLHF,TGTGCCAGCAGTGAAGGAAGCGAGATTCGTCCCCTCCACTTT,14,TRBJ1-6,-,-,TRBV2
CASSYGVRGGETQYF,TGTGCCAGTAGTTATGGGGTTAGGGGAGGCGAGACCCAGTACTTC,15,TRBJ2-5,-,-,TRBV19
CASSSRGLTWPRSYEQYF,TGTGCCAGCAGTTCCCGGGGCCTTACCTGGCCCCGCTCCTACGAGCAGTACTTC,18,TRBJ2-7,-,-,TRBV27
CASSYLAPLETQYF,TGTGCCAGCAGTTATCTAGCGCCCTTGGAGACCCAGTACTTC,14,TRBJ2-5,-,-,TRBV28
CASSPANSYEQYF,TGCGCCAGCAGTCCGGCGAACTCCTACGAGCAGTACTTC,13,TRBJ2-7,-,-,TRBV10-1
CSVLGGSETQYF,TGCAGCGTTCTAGGGGGATCGGAGACCCAGTACTTC,12,TRBJ2-5,-,once,TRBV29-1